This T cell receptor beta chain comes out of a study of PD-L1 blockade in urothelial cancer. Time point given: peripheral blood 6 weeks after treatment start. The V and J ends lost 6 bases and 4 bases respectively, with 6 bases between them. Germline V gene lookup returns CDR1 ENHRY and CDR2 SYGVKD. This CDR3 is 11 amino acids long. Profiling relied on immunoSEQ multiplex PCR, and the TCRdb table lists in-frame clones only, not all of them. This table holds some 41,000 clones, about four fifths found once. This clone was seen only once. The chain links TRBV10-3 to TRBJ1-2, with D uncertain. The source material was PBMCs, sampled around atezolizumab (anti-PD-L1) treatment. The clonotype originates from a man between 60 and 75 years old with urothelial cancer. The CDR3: CAIRLSYGYTF. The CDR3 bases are TGTGCCATCAGACTAAGCTATGGCTACACCTTC.